This T cell receptor (beta chain) was observed in a study of blood T cell repertoires in COVID-19. Germline loops: CDR1 KGHSH, CDR2 LQKENI. The V segment lost 2 bases and the J segment 4 bases; nucleotides outside the gene matches: 3. There are 15 residues in the CDR3. Method: immunoSEQ multiplex PCR; TCRdb's copy keeps in-frame clones and lacks some. The repertoire holds roughly 99,000 clones, with about four fifths as singletons. Material for sequencing was peripheral blood. The source is a woman over 75 with active or convalescent COVID-19. The gene calls are TRBV18 and TRBJ2-1, with 9 bases lining up with TRBD1. CDR3 in amino acids: CASSPFGTGYNEQFF. In nucleotides, the CDR3 is TGTGCCAGCTCACCATTCGGGACAGGGTACAATGAGCAGTTCTTC.